This T cell receptor beta chain was identified in a study of early T cells in non-severe SARS-CoV-2 infection. Study information: The chains were unpaired, and the sequenced material was bulk RNA from unsorted whole blood.

About this clonotype itself: Its target is unknown.

This CDR3 comprises 14 residues. The germline gives CDR1 DFQATT, CDR2 SNEGSKA (reference sequence). J gave up 5 bases and V 3 bases, and 6 bases lay outside the gene matches. Study outcomes and limitations: Matches to VDJdb favored anti-spike CD8 responses and missed private and CD4 specificities.

Unique molecular identifiers were affixed to single, distinct cDNA molecules. TCRdb reprocessed the 5' RACE reads via MiXCR and lists one record per CDR3 protein. The data contain under 60,000 distinct CDR3 sequences, around 10% of them seen just once; the ten biggest clones take up roughly 4%. The rearrangement joins TRBV20-1 to TRBJ2-5, with 10 bases that match TRBD1. The sequence was collected from an adult who was a healthcare worker with PCR-confirmed SARS-CoV-2 infection or an uninfected control (not recorded which). Source: whole blood, taken at baseline. CDR3 residues: CSASRTGGMETQYF. As DNA, the CDR3 is TGCAGTGCTAGCCGGACAGGGGGTATGGAGACCCAGTACTTC.